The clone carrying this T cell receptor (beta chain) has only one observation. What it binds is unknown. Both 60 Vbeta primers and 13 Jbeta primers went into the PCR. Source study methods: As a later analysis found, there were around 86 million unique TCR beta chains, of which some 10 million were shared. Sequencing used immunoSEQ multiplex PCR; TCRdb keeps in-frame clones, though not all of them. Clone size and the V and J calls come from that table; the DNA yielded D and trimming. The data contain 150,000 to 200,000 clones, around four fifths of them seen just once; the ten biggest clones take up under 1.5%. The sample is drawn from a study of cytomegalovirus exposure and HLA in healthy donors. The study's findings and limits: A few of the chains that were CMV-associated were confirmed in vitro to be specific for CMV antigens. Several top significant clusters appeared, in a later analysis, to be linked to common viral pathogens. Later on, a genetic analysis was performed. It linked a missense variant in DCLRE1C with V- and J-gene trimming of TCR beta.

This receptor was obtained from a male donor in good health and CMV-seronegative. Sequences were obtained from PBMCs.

The CDR3 nucleotides read TGTGCCAGCAGCTCAAGCGGGGGTTCCTACAATGAGCAGTTCTTC. This codes for CASSSSGGSYNEQFF. The chain uses TRBV6-1 and TRBJ2-1; 8 bases match TRBD2. Germline-derived CDR1 and CDR2 are MNHNS and SASEGT. The CDR3 is made up of 15 amino acids. J lost 1 base, V lost 6 bases, and 5 bases had no gene match.